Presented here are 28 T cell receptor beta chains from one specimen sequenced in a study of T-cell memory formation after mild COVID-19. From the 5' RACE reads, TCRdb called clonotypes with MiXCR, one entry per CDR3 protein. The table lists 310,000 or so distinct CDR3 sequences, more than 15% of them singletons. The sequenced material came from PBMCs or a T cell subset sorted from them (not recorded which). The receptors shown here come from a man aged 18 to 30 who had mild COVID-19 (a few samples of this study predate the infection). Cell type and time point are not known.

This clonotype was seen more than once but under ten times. The DNA for the CDR3 is TGCGCCAGCAGCCAAGAACCGACAGGGACCTACGAGCAGTACTTC. Its protein is CASSQEPTGTYEQYF. The rearrangement links TRBV4-1 to TRBJ2-7, with 7 positions matching TRBD1. This CDR3 contains 15 residues. CDR1 and CDR2 from the germline V gene are MGHRA and YSYEKL. Losses at the gene ends were 0 bases for V and 2 bases for J; bases not matched to a gene: 4.

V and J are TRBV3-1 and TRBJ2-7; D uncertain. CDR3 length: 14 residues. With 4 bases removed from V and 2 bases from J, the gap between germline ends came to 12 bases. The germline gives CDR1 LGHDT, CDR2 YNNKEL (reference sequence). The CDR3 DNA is TGTGCCAGCAGCCTCTCGGAACAGACCTACGAGCAGTACTTC. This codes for CASSLSEQTYEQYF.

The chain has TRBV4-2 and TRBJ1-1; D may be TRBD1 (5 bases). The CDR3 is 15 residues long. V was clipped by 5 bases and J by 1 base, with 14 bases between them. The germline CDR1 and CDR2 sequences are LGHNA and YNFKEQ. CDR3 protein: CASSKQPQGNTEAFF. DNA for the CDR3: TGTGCCAGCAGCAAGCAACCGCAGGGGAACACTGAAGCTTTCTTT.

CDR3 nucleotide sequence: TGTGCCAGCACCCACGGGCGACCTTCCTACAATGAGCAGTTCTTC. Translated: CASTHGRPSYNEQFF. The rearrangement links TRBV6-5 to TRBJ2-1; D remains ambiguous. Germline V gene sequence: CDR1 MNHEY, CDR2 SVGAGI. V was clipped by 7 bases and J by 1 base, with 14 bases between them. There are 15 residues in the CDR3.

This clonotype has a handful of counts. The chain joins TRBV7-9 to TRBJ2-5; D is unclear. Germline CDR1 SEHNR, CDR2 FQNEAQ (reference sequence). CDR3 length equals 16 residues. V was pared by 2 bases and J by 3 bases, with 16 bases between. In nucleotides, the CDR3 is TGTGCCAGCAGCTTATCGTCGGGCCAGGCGAAAGAGACCCAGTACTTC. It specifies CASSLSSGQAKETQYF.

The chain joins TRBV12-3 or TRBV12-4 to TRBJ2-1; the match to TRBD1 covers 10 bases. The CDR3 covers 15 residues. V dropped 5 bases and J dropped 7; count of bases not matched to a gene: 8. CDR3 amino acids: CASSLRQGARNEQFF. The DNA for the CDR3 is TGTGCCAGCAGTCTACGACAGGGGGCGCGTAATGAGCAGTTCTTC.

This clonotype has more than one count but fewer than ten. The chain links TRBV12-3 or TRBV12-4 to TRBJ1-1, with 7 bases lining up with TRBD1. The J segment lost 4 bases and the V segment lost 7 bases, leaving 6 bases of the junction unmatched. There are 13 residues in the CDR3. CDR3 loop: CASTPRGSTEAFF. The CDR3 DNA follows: TGTGCCAGCACCCCCAGGGGGAGCACTGAAGCTTTCTTT.

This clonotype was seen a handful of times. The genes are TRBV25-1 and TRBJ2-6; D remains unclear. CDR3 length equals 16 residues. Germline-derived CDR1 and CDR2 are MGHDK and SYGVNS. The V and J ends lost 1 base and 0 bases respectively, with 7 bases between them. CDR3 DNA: TGTGCCAGCAGTGAATCCGGTTCCTCTGGGGCCAACGTCCTGACTTTC. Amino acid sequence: CASSESGSSGANVLTF.

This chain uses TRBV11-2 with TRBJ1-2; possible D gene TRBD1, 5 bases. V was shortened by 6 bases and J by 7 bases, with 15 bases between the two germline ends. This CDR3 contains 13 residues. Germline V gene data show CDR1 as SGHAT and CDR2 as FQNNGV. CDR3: CASRTGGSGGYTF. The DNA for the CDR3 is TGTGCCAGCAGGACGGGGGGAAGCGGTGGCTACACCTTC.

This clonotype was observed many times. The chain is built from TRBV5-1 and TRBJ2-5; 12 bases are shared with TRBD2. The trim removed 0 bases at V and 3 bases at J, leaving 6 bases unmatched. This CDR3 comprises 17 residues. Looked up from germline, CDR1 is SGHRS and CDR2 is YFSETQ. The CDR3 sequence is CASSLDHRLAGEETQYF. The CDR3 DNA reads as TGCGCCAGCAGCTTGGATCATCGACTAGCGGGGGAAGAGACCCAGTACTTC. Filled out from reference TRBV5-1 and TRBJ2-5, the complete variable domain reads KAGVTQTPRYLIKTRGQQVTLSCSPISGHRSVSWYQQTPGQGLQFLFEYFSETQRNKGNFPGRFSGRQFSNSRSEMNVSTLELGDSALYLCASSLDHRLAGEETQYFGPGTRLLVL.

The CDR3 protein is CASSAGDRGPHYEQYF. The CDR3 DNA follows: TGTGCCAGCAGCGCAGGGGACAGGGGGCCACATTACGAGCAGTACTTC. V is TRBV5-6 and J is TRBJ2-7; the match to TRBD1 covers 12 bases. The V segment lost 4 bases and the J segment 4 bases; nucleotides outside the gene matches: 9. Germline V gives CDR1 SGHDT, CDR2 YYEEEE. CDR3 length: 16 amino acids.

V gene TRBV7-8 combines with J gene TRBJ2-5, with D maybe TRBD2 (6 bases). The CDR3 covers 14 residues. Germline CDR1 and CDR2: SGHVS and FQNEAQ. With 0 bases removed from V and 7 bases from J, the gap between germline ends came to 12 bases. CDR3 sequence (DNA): TGTGCCAGCAGCTTAGCGCGAACCGGGGGGACCCAGTACTTC. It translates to CASSLARTGGTQYF.

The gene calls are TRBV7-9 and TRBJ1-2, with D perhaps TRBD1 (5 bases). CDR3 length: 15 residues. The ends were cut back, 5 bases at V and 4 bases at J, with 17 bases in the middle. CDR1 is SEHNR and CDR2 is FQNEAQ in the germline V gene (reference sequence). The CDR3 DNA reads TGTGCCAGCAGCCCCCTCTCTATGGACACCTATGGCTACACCTTC. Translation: CASSPLSMDTYGYTF. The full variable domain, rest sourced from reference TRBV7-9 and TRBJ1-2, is DTGVSQNPRHKITKRGQNVTFRCDPISEHNRLYWYRQTLGQGPEFLTYFQNEAQLEKSRLLSDRFSAERPKGSFSTLEIQRTEQGDSAMYLCASSPLSMDTYGYTFGSGTRLTVV.

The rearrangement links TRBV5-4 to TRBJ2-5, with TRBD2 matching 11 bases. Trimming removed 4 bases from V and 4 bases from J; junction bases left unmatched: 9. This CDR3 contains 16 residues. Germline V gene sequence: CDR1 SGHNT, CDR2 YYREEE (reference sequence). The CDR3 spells CASSAGTSGYRETQYF. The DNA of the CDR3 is TGTGCCAGCAGCGCTGGGACTAGCGGATATCGAGAGACCCAGTACTTC.

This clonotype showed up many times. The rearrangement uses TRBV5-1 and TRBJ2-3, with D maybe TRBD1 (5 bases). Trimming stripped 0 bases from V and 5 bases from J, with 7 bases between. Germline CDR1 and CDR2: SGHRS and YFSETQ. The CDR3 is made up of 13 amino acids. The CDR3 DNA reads TGCGCCAGCAGCTTGGAGGGGCAAGATACGCAGTATTTT. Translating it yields CASSLEGQDTQYF.

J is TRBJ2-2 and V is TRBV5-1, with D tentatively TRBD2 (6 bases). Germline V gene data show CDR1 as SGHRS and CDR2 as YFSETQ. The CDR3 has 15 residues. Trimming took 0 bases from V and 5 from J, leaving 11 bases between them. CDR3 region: CASSLASAGTGELFF. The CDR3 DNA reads TGCGCCAGCAGCTTGGCTAGCGCCGGAACCGGGGAGCTGTTTTTT.

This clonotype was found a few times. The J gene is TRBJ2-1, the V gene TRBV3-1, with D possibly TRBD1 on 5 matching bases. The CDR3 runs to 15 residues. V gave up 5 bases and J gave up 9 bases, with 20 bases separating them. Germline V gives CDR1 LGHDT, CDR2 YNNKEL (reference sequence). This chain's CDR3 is CASSSRMTDSSEQFF. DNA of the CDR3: TGTGCCAGCAGCTCGAGAATGACAGATTCGAGTGAGCAGTTCTTC.

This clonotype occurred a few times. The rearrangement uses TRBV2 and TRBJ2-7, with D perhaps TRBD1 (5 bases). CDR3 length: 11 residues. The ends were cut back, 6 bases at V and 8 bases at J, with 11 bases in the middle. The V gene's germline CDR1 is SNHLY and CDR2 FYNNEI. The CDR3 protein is CASRIGVQQYV. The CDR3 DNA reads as TGTGCCAGCAGGATAGGGGTCCAGCAGTACGTC.

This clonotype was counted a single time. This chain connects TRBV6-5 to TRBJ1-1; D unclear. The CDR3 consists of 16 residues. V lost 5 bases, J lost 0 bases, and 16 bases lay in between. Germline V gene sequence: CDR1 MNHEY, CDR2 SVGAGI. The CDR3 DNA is TGTGCCAGCAGTGCCAGGTGGGCCCCCATGAACACTGAAGCTTTCTTT. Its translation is CASSARWAPMNTEAFF.

The CDR3 spells CASTSEAGNYGYTF. CDR3 coding DNA: TGTGCCAGCACCTCCGAGGCGGGGAACTATGGCTACACCTTC. The V gene is TRBV5-4, the J gene TRBJ1-2; D is uncertain. Germline CDR1 is SGHNT and CDR2 is YYREEE (reference sequence). The V gene lost 6 bases and the J gene lost 2 bases, with 14 bases spanning the gap. There are 14 residues in the CDR3.

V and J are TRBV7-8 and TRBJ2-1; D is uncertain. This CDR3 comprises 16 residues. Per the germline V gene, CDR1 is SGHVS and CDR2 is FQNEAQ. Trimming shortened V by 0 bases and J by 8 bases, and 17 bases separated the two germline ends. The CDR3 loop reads CASSLAQVSEFHEQFF. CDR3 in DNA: TGTGCCAGCAGCTTAGCGCAGGTCTCAGAGTTCCATGAGCAGTTCTTC.

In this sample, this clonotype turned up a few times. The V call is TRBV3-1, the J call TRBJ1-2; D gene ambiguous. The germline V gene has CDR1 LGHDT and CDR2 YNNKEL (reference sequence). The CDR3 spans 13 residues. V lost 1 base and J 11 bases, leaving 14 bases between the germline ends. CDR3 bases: TGTGCCAGCAGCCAAGTTGGTGGAGTGAGGTACACCTTC. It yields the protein CASSQVGGVRYTF.

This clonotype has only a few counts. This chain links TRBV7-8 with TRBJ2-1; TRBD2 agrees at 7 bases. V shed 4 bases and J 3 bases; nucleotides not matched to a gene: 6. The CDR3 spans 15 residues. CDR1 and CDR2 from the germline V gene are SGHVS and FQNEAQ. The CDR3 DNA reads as TGTGCCAGCAGCTCCCTAGCGGCGGGCTACAATGAGCAGTTCTTC. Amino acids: CASSSLAAGYNEQFF.

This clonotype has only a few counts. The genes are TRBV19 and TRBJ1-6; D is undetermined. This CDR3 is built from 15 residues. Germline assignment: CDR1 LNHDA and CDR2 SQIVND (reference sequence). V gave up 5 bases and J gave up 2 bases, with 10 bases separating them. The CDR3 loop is CASSGGIAYNSPLHF. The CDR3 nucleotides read TGTGCCAGTAGTGGCGGGATTGCCTATAATTCACCCCTCCACTTT.

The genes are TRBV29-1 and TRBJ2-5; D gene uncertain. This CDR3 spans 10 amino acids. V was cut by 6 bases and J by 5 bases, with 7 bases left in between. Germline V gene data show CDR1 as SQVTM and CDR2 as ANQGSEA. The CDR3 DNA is TGCAGCGTCTTCGGGGAGACCCAGTACTTC. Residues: CSVFGETQYF.

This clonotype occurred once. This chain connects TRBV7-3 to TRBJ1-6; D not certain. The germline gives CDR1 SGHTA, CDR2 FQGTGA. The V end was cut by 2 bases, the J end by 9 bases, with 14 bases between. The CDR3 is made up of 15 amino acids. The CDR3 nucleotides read TGTGCCAGCAGCTTACGGGAGGGAAGAAGTTCACCCCTCCACTTT. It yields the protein CASSLREGRSSPLHF.

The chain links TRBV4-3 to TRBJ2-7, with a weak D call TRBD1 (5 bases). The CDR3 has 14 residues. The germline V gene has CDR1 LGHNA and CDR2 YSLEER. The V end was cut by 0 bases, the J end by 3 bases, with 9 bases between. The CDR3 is CASSQDWGFYEQYV. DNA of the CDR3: TGCGCCAGCAGCCAAGATTGGGGCTTCTACGAGCAGTACGTC.

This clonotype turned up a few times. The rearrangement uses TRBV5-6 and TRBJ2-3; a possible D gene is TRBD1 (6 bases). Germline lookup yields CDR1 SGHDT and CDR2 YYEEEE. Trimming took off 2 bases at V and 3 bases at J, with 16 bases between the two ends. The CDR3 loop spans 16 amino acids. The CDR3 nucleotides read TGTGCCAGCAGCTTAGGTTCAGGGGTAGGGACAGATACGCAGTATTTT. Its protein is CASSLGSGVGTDTQYF.